Listed here are 13 T cell receptor beta chains from one sample, sequenced in a study of T cell responses to AZD1222 COVID-19 vaccine. Only in-frame clones appear in the TCRdb table, and some are missing; sequencing was by immunoSEQ multiplex PCR. The table has about 130,000 clones, roughly 90% seen once. The specimen was peripheral blood, collected on day 0 of AZD1222 vaccination. The origin of the receptors is an adult in good health.

The rearrangement links TRBV12-3 or TRBV12-4 to TRBJ2-3, with TRBD2 as a possible D gene (5 bases). The CDR3 has 13 residues. The V end was cut by 5 bases, the J end by 4 bases, with 10 bases between. CDR3 DNA sequence: TGTGCCAGCAGTCCCCAGCGGCCAGATACGCAGTATTTT. Translation: CASSPQRPDTQYF.

This rearrangement joins TRBV7-8 to TRBJ1-1; the match to TRBD1 covers 10 bases. After removal of 5 bases from V and 6 bases from J, the junction contained 6 bases not matched to a gene. In germline, CDR1 is SGHVS, CDR2 FQNEAQ. The CDR3 covers 14 residues. This CDR3 is CASSPRDRGPEAFF. CDR3 in DNA: TGTGCCAGCAGCCCCCGGGACAGGGGTCCTGAAGCTTTCTTT.

The chain employs TRBV4-1 and TRBJ2-7; D is unresolved. CDR1 MGHRA and CDR2 YSYEKL come from the germline V gene. V lost 1 base, J lost 6 bases, and 13 bases lay in between. This CDR3 has 14 amino acids. The CDR3 nucleotides read TGCGCCAGCAGCCAAGTGGGTCAAGGTCGCGAGCAGTACTTC. This gives the protein CASSQVGQGREQYF.

This rearrangement joins TRBV7-9 to TRBJ2-3, with D perhaps assigned TRBD1 or TRBD2 (5 bases each). Germline CDR1 and CDR2: SEHNR and FQNEAQ (reference sequence). There are 17 residues in the CDR3. V shed 6 bases and J shed 0 bases, with 19 bases lying between them. CDR3 loop: CASRRGVTGTSTDTQYF. CDR3 bases: TGTGCCAGCAGGAGAGGGGTAACGGGCACTAGCACAGATACGCAGTATTTT.

V is TRBV27 and J is TRBJ2-1; TRBD2 is a possible D gene (5 bases). This CDR3 is 14 amino acids long. CDR1 is MNHEY, CDR2 SMNVEV, per germline (reference sequence). V shed 2 bases and J shed 3 bases, with 8 bases lying between them. The CDR3 sequence: CASSLKTNYNEQFF. The CDR3 coding sequence is TGTGCCAGCAGTTTAAAGACTAACTACAATGAGCAGTTCTTC.

V is TRBV6-1 and J is TRBJ1-6; the D gene is possibly TRBD1 (5 bases). V dropped 1 base and J dropped 8 bases, with 12 bases sitting between them. There are 15 residues in the CDR3. The V gene's germline CDR1 is MNHNS and CDR2 SASEGT. The DNA of the CDR3 is TGTGCCAGCAGTGAAGGGGGCCCCCGCTATTCACCCCTCCACTTT. This translates into CASSEGGPRYSPLHF.

The chain is built from TRBV14 and TRBJ2-7; 9 bases fit TRBD1. The CDR3 totals 16 residues. V shed 4 bases and J 2 bases; nucleotides not matched to a gene: 9. Germline loops: CDR1 SGHDN, CDR2 FVKESK. The CDR3 sequence is CASSPTTWTGAYEQYF. The CDR3, as DNA: TGTGCCAGCAGCCCGACCACCTGGACAGGGGCCTACGAGCAGTACTTC.

The chain combines TRBV9 with TRBJ2-7; 7 bases map to TRBD1. Unmatched junction bases numbered 5, after V lost 0 bases and J lost 5 bases. CDR1 is SGDLS and CDR2 is YYNGEE in the germline V gene. The CDR3 extends over 14 amino acids. The CDR3 bases are TGTGCCAGCAGCGTAGGGACAGGAAGTAACGAGCAGTACTTC. Protein sequence: CASSVGTGSNEQYF.

The V call is TRBV19, the J call TRBJ2-5, with 11 bases aligning to TRBD1. V lost 9 bases and J lost 7; bases outside the gene matches: 13. CDR3 size: 15 residues. The germline gives CDR1 LNHDA, CDR2 SQIVND (reference sequence). The CDR3 DNA reads as TGTGCCAGCGCCCGGGGGACAGGGGGTGTTGGGACCCAGTACTTC. Protein sequence: CASARGTGGVGTQYF.

DNA for the CDR3: TGTGCTAGTGGGCCGACAGGGATCGTCCAAGAGACCCAGTACTTC. This encodes CASGPTGIVQETQYF. The chain links TRBV12-5 to TRBJ2-5, with 7 bases matching TRBD1. From germline, CDR1 is LGHNT and CDR2 FRNRAP. J was trimmed by 1 base and V by 6 bases; bases with no gene match: 8. The CDR3 length is 15 residues.

This clone appeared a few times. This chain joins TRBV7-2 and TRBJ2-1; 10 bases are shared with TRBD2. CDR3 length: 16 amino acids. V was pared by 6 bases and J by 10 bases, with 15 bases of the junction left unmatched. The germline V gene has CDR1 SGHTA and CDR2 FQGNSA. The CDR3 is CASRGQSAGGPGEQFF. CDR3 DNA sequence: TGTGCCAGCAGAGGACAGTCAGCGGGAGGGCCGGGGGAGCAGTTCTTC.

The chain employs TRBV25-1 and TRBJ2-5; 10 bases are shared with TRBD2. The CDR3 is 18 amino acids. The trim removed 1 base at V and 5 bases at J, leaving 13 bases unmatched. CDR1 is MGHDK and CDR2 is SYGVNS in the germline V gene. In DNA form, the CDR3 reads TGTGCCAGCAGTGAATCACGTCTAGCGGGAGTGGGGCAGGAGACCCAGTACTTC. Translation: CASSESRLAGVGQETQYF.

This clone has just one count. The chain carries TRBV6-1 and TRBJ1-5; D ambiguous. Trimming left V 0 bases short and J 6 bases short, with 9 bases between. The CDR3 contains 14 residues. Germline V CDR1 and CDR2: MNHNS, SASEGT. CDR3 region: CASSEAIGGQPQHF. The CDR3 nucleotides read TGTGCCAGCAGTGAAGCAATAGGTGGTCAGCCCCAGCATTTT.